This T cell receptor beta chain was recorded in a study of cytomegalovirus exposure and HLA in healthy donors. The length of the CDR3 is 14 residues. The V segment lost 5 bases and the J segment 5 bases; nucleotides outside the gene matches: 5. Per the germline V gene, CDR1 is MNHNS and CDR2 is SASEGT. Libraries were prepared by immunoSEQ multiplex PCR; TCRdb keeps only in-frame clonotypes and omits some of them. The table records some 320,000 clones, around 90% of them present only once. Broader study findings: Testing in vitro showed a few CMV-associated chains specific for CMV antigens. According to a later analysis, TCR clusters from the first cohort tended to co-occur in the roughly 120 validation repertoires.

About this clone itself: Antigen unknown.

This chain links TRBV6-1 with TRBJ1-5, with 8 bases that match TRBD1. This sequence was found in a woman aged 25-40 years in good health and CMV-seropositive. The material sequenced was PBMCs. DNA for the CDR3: TGTGCCAGCAGTAACACAGGGGGGGATCAGCCCCAGCATTTT. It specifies CASSNTGGDQPQHF.